These T cell receptor beta chains were read from a single sample in a study of OX40 agonist ivuxolimab in advanced cancers. Sequencing was performed with immunoSEQ multiplex PCR; in TCRdb, only in-frame clones are kept and a portion is missing. The sample holds under 6,500 clones, more than 60% seen once. The sequences come from CD4+ or CD8+ T cells sorted from blood, collected in a trial of the OX40 agonist ivuxolimab. These receptors came from an adult with an advanced solid tumor such as melanoma, head and neck, liver or kidney cancer. Each CDR3 is given with its conserved first and last residue. The order of the fields is CDR3 length, V gene, D gene, clone size, J gene, CDR3 DNA, CDR3 protein. D genes are given only for firm matches. Expanded clones are given a class, and other clones once, few, many or no size at all.

length: 15; V: TRBV13; D: -; size: few; J: TRBJ1-4; DNA: TGTGCCAGCAGCTTAGGGGTCCTAAGTTCTGAAAAACTGTTTTTT; CDR3: CASSLGVLSSEKLFF
length: 15; V: TRBV28; D: TRBD1; size: -; J: TRBJ1-2; DNA: TGTGCCAGCAGTTTATCCCTGGACAGGGACTATGGCTACACCTTC; CDR3: CASSLSLDRDYGYTF
length: 17; V: TRBV10-3; D: -; size: -; J: TRBJ1-4; DNA: TGTGCCATCAGTGAGTCGACGGACCCAAAAGCAGGTGAAAAACTGTTTTTT; CDR3: CAISESTDPKAGEKLFF
length: 11; V: TRBV20-1; D: TRBD1; size: -; J: TRBJ1-2; DNA: TGCAGAGCCCCGACAGGGAAAGGCTACACCTTC; CDR3: CRAPTGKGYTF
length: 14; V: TRBV4-1; D: -; size: -; J: TRBJ1-2; DNA: TGCGCCAGCAGCCAAGAAGTTGGTGGGGATGGCTACACCTTC; CDR3: CASSQEVGGDGYTF
length: 15; V: TRBV7-2; D: TRBD2; size: -; J: TRBJ2-5; DNA: TGTGCCAGCAGCCTTAGCGGGGGGGCCTTGGAGACCCAGTACTTC; CDR3: CASSLSGGALETQYF
length: 14; V: TRBV27; D: TRBD2; size: -; J: TRBJ2-2; DNA: TGTGCCAGCAGTCCCGGGAGGGCCGCCGGGGAGCTGTTTTTT; CDR3: CASSPGRAAGELFF
length: 14; V: TRBV19; D: -; size: -; J: TRBJ2-7; DNA: TGTGCCACGAAAGCCAAGGGCCAGTCCTACGAGCAGTACTTC; CDR3: CATKAKGQSYEQYF
length: 14; V: TRBV7-9; D: -; size: -; J: TRBJ1-3; DNA: TGTGCCAGCAGCTTAGATGGGGACGGAAACACCATATATTTT; CDR3: CASSLDGDGNTIYF
length: 18; V: TRBV2; D: -; size: -; J: TRBJ1-5; DNA: TGTGCCAGCACGAAGGCAGGGGAGGATGGGTTGAGCAATCAGCCCCAGCATTTT; CDR3: CASTKAGEDGLSNQPQHF
length: 14; V: TRBV6-5; D: -; size: -; J: TRBJ2-2; DNA: TGTGCCAGCAGTTACGTCGAGAACACCGGGGAGCTGTTTTTT; CDR3: CASSYVENTGELFF
length: 13; V: TRBV2; D: TRBD1; size: -; J: TRBJ1-4; DNA: TGTGCCGGCAGACAGGGGCTTAATGAAAAACTGTTTTTT; CDR3: CAGRQGLNEKLFF
length: 18; V: TRBV21-1; D: -; size: once; J: TRBJ2-7; DNA: TGTGCCAGCAGCAAACAGGGTACTCGGCCCCGGAGCTCCTACGAGCAGTACTTC; CDR3: CASSKQGTRPRSSYEQYF
length: 16; V: TRBV29-1; D: TRBD1; size: few; J: TRBJ2-3; DNA: TGCAGCGTCAGGTCCGGACAGGGGGCCCCCGGGGATACGCAGTATTTT; CDR3: CSVRSGQGAPGDTQYF
length: 11; V: TRBV19; D: -; size: -; J: TRBJ1-3; DNA: TGTGCCAGCCTAAAAGGAAACACCATATATTTT; CDR3: CASLKGNTIYF
length: 15; V: TRBV30; D: -; size: -; J: TRBJ2-1; DNA: TGTGCCTGCACCCTGAGAGGGTATCGCGCCGATGAGCAGTTCTTC; CDR3: CACTLRGYRADEQFF
length: 14; V: TRBV6-5; D: -; size: -; J: TRBJ2-5; DNA: TGTGCCAGCAGTTACCGGGTAGCCCCGGAGACCCAGTACTTC; CDR3: CASSYRVAPETQYF
length: 15; V: TRBV7-6; D: TRBD2; size: -; J: TRBJ2-1; DNA: TGTGCCAGCAGCGTGGGACTAGCGGGGACGAATGAGCAGTTCTTC; CDR3: CASSVGLAGTNEQFF
length: 14; V: TRBV16; D: TRBD1; size: -; J: TRBJ1-2; DNA: TGTGCCAGCAGCCAGGGGACAGGAGATTATGGCTACACCTTC; CDR3: CASSQGTGDYGYTF
length: 14; V: TRBV30; D: -; size: -; J: TRBJ1-1; DNA: TGTGCCTGGGAGGGGGACAAGAAGAACACTGAAGCTTTCTTT; CDR3: CAWEGDKKNTEAFF
length: 13; V: TRBV10-2; D: -; size: -; J: TRBJ2-5; DNA: TGCGCCAGCAGTGGCCCTAGCGAAGAGACCCAGTACTTC; CDR3: CASSGPSEETQYF
length: 12; V: TRBV6-4; D: -; size: -; J: TRBJ2-1; DNA: TGTGCCAGCAGTGATCAGTTCGATGAGCAGTTCTTC; CDR3: CASSDQFDEQFF
length: 15; V: TRBV10-2; D: TRBD2; size: -; J: TRBJ2-3; DNA: TGCGCCAGCAGTGAGTCCAGCGGGAGTGGTGATACGCAGTATTTT; CDR3: CASSESSGSGDTQYF
length: 15; V: TRBV5-1; D: -; size: -; J: TRBJ1-1; DNA: TGCGCCAGCAGCTTGGCCTCCGGGTCGGGCACTGAAGCTTTCTTT; CDR3: CASSLASGSGTEAFF
length: 15; V: TRBV9; D: TRBD2; size: few; J: TRBJ2-3; DNA: TGTGCCAGCAGCGTAGCGGGGGGTACCACAGATACGCAGTATTTT; CDR3: CASSVAGGTTDTQYF
length: 11; V: TRBV27; D: -; size: -; J: TRBJ2-2; DNA: TGTGCCAGCAGTGGAGGAGGGGAGCTGTTTTTT; CDR3: CASSGGGELFF
length: 15; V: TRBV9; D: -; size: -; J: TRBJ1-2; DNA: TGTGCCAGCAGCGTAGAGGGGGGGGGTGACTATGGCTACACCTTC; CDR3: CASSVEGGGDYGYTF
length: 15; V: TRBV6-1; D: TRBD2; size: large; J: TRBJ2-7; DNA: TGTGCCAGCACGGGGGGGAGGGCCTACTTTTACGAGCAGTACTTC; CDR3: CASTGGRAYFYEQYF
length: 18; V: TRBV10-3; D: -; size: -; J: TRBJ2-6; DNA: TGTGCCATCAGTGCTGGTGACTGTATACAAAGTCGGGCCAACGTCCTGACTTTC; CDR3: CAISAGDCIQSRANVLTF
length: 17; V: TRBV5-4; D: TRBD2; size: few; J: TRBJ2-1; DNA: TGTGCCAGCAGCTTGGAGGCTAGCGGGAGGGGGTCGGATGAGCAGTTCTTC; CDR3: CASSLEASGRGSDEQFF
length: 14; V: TRBV11-2; D: -; size: -; J: TRBJ1-2; DNA: TGTGCCAGCAGCTTAGTTGGGACCGACTATGGCTACACCTTC; CDR3: CASSLVGTDYGYTF
length: 15; V: TRBV13; D: -; size: few; J: TRBJ1-3; DNA: TGTGCCAGCAGCCCCCTGGTCAGGGGCGGAAACACCATATATTTT; CDR3: CASSPLVRGGNTIYF
length: 11; V: TRBV27; D: -; size: -; J: TRBJ2-7; DNA: TGTGCCAGCAGTTTCAGGGACGAGCAGTACTTC; CDR3: CASSFRDEQYF
length: 14; V: TRBV11-2; D: TRBD1; size: once; J: TRBJ2-7; DNA: TGTGCCAGCAGCCTAGGGACAGGGGGCTACGAGCAGTACTTC; CDR3: CASSLGTGGYEQYF